This passage covers 17 T cell receptor beta chains from one sample sequenced in a study of cytomegalovirus exposure and HLA in healthy donors. TCRdb keeps only in-frame clones here, not all; method: immunoSEQ multiplex PCR. The sample carries around 230,000 clones, more than 75% recorded once. Sequences were obtained from PBMCs. The receptors derive from a woman aged 30 to 39 in good health and CMV-seropositive.

This chain uses TRBV6-5 with TRBJ2-3; D is ambiguous. The V end was cut by 0 bases, the J end by 0 bases, with 4 bases between. This CDR3 contains 14 residues. The germline gives CDR1 MNHEY, CDR2 SVGAGI. DNA of the CDR3: TGTGCCAGCAGTTACTCCACTAGCACAGATACGCAGTATTTT. The encoded protein is CASSYSTSTDTQYF.

In its sample, this clone was seen a few times. The chain employs TRBV5-4 and TRBJ1-2; possibly TRBD1 for D (6 bases). The germline V gene has CDR1 SGHNT and CDR2 YYREEE (reference sequence). The CDR3 length is 14 residues. V gave up 4 bases and J gave up 3 bases, with 13 bases separating them. The CDR3 nucleotides read TGTGCCAGCAGCGCCGCCGGGACATACTATGGCTACACCTTC. This gives the protein CASSAAGTYYGYTF. Drawing the rest from reference TRBV5-4 and TRBJ1-2, the complete variable domain is ETGVTQSPTHLIKTRGQQVTLRCSSQSGHNTVSWYQQALGQGPQFIFQYYREEENGRGNFPPRFSGLQFPNYSSELNVNALELDDSALYLCASSAAGTYYGYTFGSGTRLTVV.

There are a few counts of this clone. This chain uses TRBV18 with TRBJ2-1; the D gene is possibly TRBD1 (5 bases). Between the trimmed V and J ends, which lost 2 bases and 11 bases, there was a span of 10 bases. The length of the CDR3 is 12 residues. Per the germline V gene, CDR1 is KGHSH and CDR2 is LQKENI. The DNA of the CDR3 is TGTGCCAGCTCACCATCCCGACAGCAGCAGTTCTTC. Its protein product is CASSPSRQQQFF.

The chain employs TRBV12-2 and TRBJ1-5; the D segment call TRBD1 is taken from the table without a DNA check. TRBV12-2 is classified as a pseudogene. The CDR3 is 17 residues long. CDR3 sequence (DNA): TGTGCAAGTCGCTCTTTCCGGGACACTGATAGCAATCAGCCCCAGCATTTT. Its protein is CASRSFRDTDSNQPQHF.

The chain has TRBV27 and TRBJ2-2; 7 nucleotides match TRBD2. With 5 bases clipped from V and 4 bases from J, the junction kept 19 bases outside the gene matches. The germline V gene encodes CDR1 MNHEY and CDR2 SMNVEV (reference sequence). This CDR3 contains 19 residues. This chain's CDR3 is CASSPFPGESAGVTGELFF. The CDR3 DNA follows: TGTGCCAGCAGTCCCTTCCCCGGGGAGTCTGCGGGAGTCACCGGGGAGCTGTTTTTT.

About this clone itself: The same CDR3 is also encoded by other DNA sequences in this sample. This chain joins TRBV30 and TRBJ2-5, with a weak D call TRBD2 (5 bases). The germline V and J ends were trimmed by 4 bases and 4 bases, with 7 bases remaining between them. This CDR3 is 11 amino acids long. Germline V gene data show CDR1 as GTSNPN and CDR2 as SVGIG (reference sequence). CDR3 DNA: TGTGCCTGGACCGGAGGAGAGACCCAGTACTTC. The encoded protein is CAWTGGETQYF.

The V call is TRBV5-1, the J call TRBJ2-7; D is possibly TRBD2 (6 bases). V was cut by 5 bases and J by 5 bases, with 17 bases left in between. CDR3 length equals 14 residues. The germline V gene has CDR1 SGHRS and CDR2 YFSETQ. CDR3 protein: CASRLPGVLDEQYF. In nucleotides, the CDR3 is TGCGCCAGCAGGCTCCCGGGGGTACTCGACGAGCAGTACTTC.

V and J are TRBV30 and TRBJ1-4; 10 nucleotides line up with TRBD1. The CDR3 loop spans 14 amino acids. Germline-derived CDR1 and CDR2 are GTSNPN and SVGIG (reference sequence). J was trimmed by 6 bases and V by 1 base; bases with no gene match: 2. DNA of the CDR3: TGTGCCTGGAGTGGGACAGGGGGTTATGAAAAACTGTTTTTT. This codes for CAWSGTGGYEKLFF.

The chain carries TRBV19 and TRBJ2-4; 11 bases are shared with TRBD2. V lost 6 bases and J lost 6; bases outside the gene matches: 7. Germline assignment: CDR1 LNHDA and CDR2 SQIVND (reference sequence). The CDR3 contains 15 residues. This CDR3 is CASRPTSGSRNIQYF. CDR3 in DNA: TGTGCCAGTAGACCAACTAGCGGGAGTCGAAACATTCAGTACTTC.

The chain has TRBV5-4 and TRBJ1-4; 8 bases line up with TRBD1. Germline CDR1 and CDR2: SGHNT and YYREEE (reference sequence). This CDR3 contains 16 residues. Trimming at V came to 1 base and at J to 10 bases, leaving 12 bases not matched to a gene. CDR3 DNA: TGTGCCAGCAGCTTGTACGGACAGGGTTACTCCCGAAAACTGTTTTTT. This codes for CASSLYGQGYSRKLFF.

The rearrangement links TRBV6-1 to TRBJ2-4; 7 nucleotides match TRBD2. This CDR3 is 12 amino acids long. Germline V CDR1 and CDR2: MNHNS, SASEGT. V shed 8 bases, J shed 7 bases, and the junction held 5 bases outside the gene matches. This CDR3 reads CASVGRANIQYF. The CDR3 DNA is TGTGCCAGCGTAGGGAGGGCGAACATTCAGTACTTC.

The CDR3 is CASSYRKTGDLDPQFF. The CDR3 coding sequence is TGTGCCAGCAGTTACCGCAAAACGGGAGATTTAGACCCTCAGTTCTTC. The chain has TRBV6-5 and TRBJ2-1; a weak D match, TRBD2 (6 bases). The ends were cut back, 2 bases at V and 13 bases at J, with 24 bases in the middle. This CDR3 region has 16 residues. Looked up from germline, CDR1 is MNHEY and CDR2 is SVGAGI.

This chain connects TRBV28 to TRBJ2-2; possibly TRBD1 for D (5 bases). Per germline, CDR1 MDHEN and CDR2 SYDVKM. V lost 6 bases and J 8 bases, leaving 22 bases between the germline ends. The CDR3 sequence is 16 residues long. This CDR3 reads CASSNQGVHDPGELFF. The CDR3 DNA is TGTGCCAGCAGCAATCAGGGTGTTCACGACCCGGGGGAGCTGTTTTTT. Full variable domain (outside the CDR3, taken from reference TRBV28 and TRBJ2-2): DVKVTQSSRYLVKRTGEKVFLECVQDMDHENMFWYRQDPGLGLRLIYFSYDVKMKEKGDIPEGYSVSREKKERFSLILESASTNQTSMYLCASSNQGVHDPGELFFGEGSRLTVL.

This sequence joins TRBV11-2 and TRBJ1-4, with 10 bases fitting TRBD1. Germline CDR1 and CDR2: SGHAT and FQNNGV. The CDR3 totals 13 residues. V shed 5 bases, J shed 8 bases, and the junction held 2 bases outside the gene matches. The CDR3 bases are TGTGCCAGCAGCCGGGGACAGGGGGAAAAACTGTTTTTT. As protein: CASSRGQGEKLFF.

A single count supports this clone. This specimen includes other DNA sequences encoding the same CDR3. The genes are TRBV18 and TRBJ2-1; TRBD2 agrees at 11 bases. The V segment lost 3 bases and the J segment 4 bases; nucleotides outside the gene matches: 2. This CDR3 has 15 residues. The germline V gene has CDR1 KGHSH and CDR2 LQKENI. The CDR3 DNA reads TGTGCCAGCTCACCTCTAGCGGGAGGTTACAATGAGCAGTTCTTC. Translating it yields CASSPLAGGYNEQFF.

This clone was recorded once. The chain joins TRBV19 to TRBJ1-3, with D perhaps TRBD1 (5 bases). Deletions cut 5 bases from V and 1 base from J, with 9 bases between. Germline CDR1 and CDR2: LNHDA and SQIVND (reference sequence). The length of the CDR3 is 14 residues. The CDR3 sequence: CASSWGGSGNTIYF. CDR3 bases: TGTGCCAGTAGTTGGGGGGGTTCTGGAAACACCATATATTTT.

V usage is TRBV29-1 and J usage is TRBJ2-2, with 8 nucleotides matching TRBD1. The J segment lost 9 bases and the V segment lost 4 bases, leaving 7 bases of the junction unmatched. The CDR3 runs to 13 residues. CDR1 and CDR2 (germline): SQVTM, ANQGSEA. The CDR3 DNA reads TGCAGCGTTGCCGGGGGACAGGAGCGGGAGCTGTTTTTT. Protein product: CSVAGGQERELFF.